These 16 T cell receptor beta chains originate from one sample sequenced in a study of T cells in Graves' hyperthyroidism and ophthalmopathy. Amplification yielded TCR beta CDR3 regions, with RNA transcripts as the source. The HTBI primer set was used in a first-round RT-PCR of the TCR CDR3. TCRdb reprocessed the multiplex PCR reads via MiXCR and lists one record per CDR3 protein. The repertoire consists of fewer than 450,000 distinct CDR3 sequences, with about 17% occurring once and the leading ten covering roughly 35%. The sequenced sample consisted of blood. These receptors originate from a young woman with Graves' hyperthyroidism that later progressed to Graves' ophthalmopathy.

This clonotype showed up many times. The chain carries TRBV18 and TRBJ1-2; D call uncertain. Looked up from germline, CDR1 is KGHSH and CDR2 is LQKENI. The CDR3 runs to 13 residues. Trimming took off 1 base at V and 2 bases at J, with 5 bases between the two ends. CDR3 coding DNA: TGTGCCAGCTCACCACAGAGGAACTATGGCTACACCTTC. As protein: CASSPQRNYGYTF.

The chain employs TRBV10-1 and TRBJ1-2; unclear D gene. The CDR3 consists of 15 residues. Per the germline V gene, CDR1 is WNHNN and CDR2 is SYGVQD (reference sequence). The ends were cut back, 0 bases at V and 5 bases at J, with 13 bases in the middle. The CDR3, as DNA: TGCGCCAGCAGTGAGTCGGTGGGCGCCCCATATGGCTACACCTTC. This translates into CASSESVGAPYGYTF.

At least ten counts were recorded for this clonotype. This chain joins TRBV24-1 and TRBJ2-3; TRBD1 aligns across 9 bases. CDR1 and CDR2 from the germline V gene are KGHDR and SFDVKD. The ends lost 3 bases at V and 2 bases at J; junction bases unmatched: 8. The CDR3 is made up of 17 amino acids. The CDR3 loop reads CATSDPRQGGNTDTQYF. In DNA, the CDR3 is TGTGCCACCAGTGATCCCCGACAGGGGGGAAACACAGATACGCAGTATTTT.

This clonotype was seen more than once but under ten times. The J gene is TRBJ2-1, the V gene TRBV3-1, with a weak D call TRBD2 (5 bases). This CDR3 contains 15 residues. V lost 1 base and J 6 bases, leaving 13 bases between the germline ends. Looked up from germline, CDR1 is LGHDT and CDR2 is YNNKEL (reference sequence). The CDR3 nucleotides read TGTGCCAGCAGCCAAGGGAGGACCCTAATCAATGAGCAGTTCTTC. As protein: CASSQGRTLINEQFF.

This clonotype was observed at least ten times. This chain links TRBV28 with TRBJ2-7; D remains unclear. The germline gives CDR1 MDHEN, CDR2 SYDVKM. The CDR3 consists of 12 residues. V was clipped by 5 bases and J by 5 bases, with 10 bases between them. CDR3 sequence: CASSTTHHEQYF. The CDR3 DNA sequence: TGTGCCAGCAGTACCACCCACCACGAGCAGTACTTC.

This clonotype was seen many times. The chain recombines TRBV20-1 with TRBJ1-6, with 7 bases that match TRBD1. The CDR3 has 15 amino acids. Per the germline V gene, CDR1 is DFQATT and CDR2 is SNEGSKA (reference sequence). The V gene end was trimmed by 3 bases and the J gene end by 7 bases; junction bases not matched to a gene: 9. Written as DNA, the CDR3 is TGCAGTGCTAGCCGGGGGACAGTCGAAAATTCACCCCTCCACTTT. Its translation: CSASRGTVENSPLHF.

This clonotype appeared a few times. The V gene is TRBV15, the J gene TRBJ2-1, with 10 bases identical to TRBD1. CDR3 length: 15 amino acids. Looked up from germline, CDR1 is LNHNV and CDR2 is YYDKDF (reference sequence). V dropped 1 base and J dropped 9; count of bases not matched to a gene: 6. CDR3 bases: TGTGCCACCAGCAGAGGGAGGACAGGGGGTGGTGAGCAGTTCTTC. As protein: CATSRGRTGGGEQFF.

This chain joins TRBV9 and TRBJ1-3; maybe TRBD1 (5 bases). The ends were cut back, 0 bases at V and 1 base at J, with 14 bases in the middle. CDR3 length equals 17 residues. Germline V gene data show CDR1 as SGDLS and CDR2 as YYNGEE. The CDR3 DNA reads TGTGCCAGCAGCGTAGGTGGGGGTTTAGGATCTGGAAACACCATATATTTT. It translates to CASSVGGGLGSGNTIYF.

This clonotype was seen a few times. This chain connects TRBV10-1 to TRBJ2-6; the D is unclear. The CDR3 runs 15 residues. Germline CDR1 WNHNN, CDR2 SYGVQD (reference sequence). With 7 bases removed from V and 4 bases from J, the gap between germline ends came to 14 bases. The CDR3 nucleotides read TGCGCCAGCAAGGGCCTTCTAACCGGGGCCAACGTCCTGACTTTC. Translating it yields CASKGLLTGANVLTF.

This clonotype was seen a handful of times. The chain recombines TRBV3-1 with TRBJ2-3; D uncertain. Germline V lookup: CDR1 LGHDT, CDR2 YNNKEL (reference sequence). The CDR3 covers 15 residues. Trimming left V 3 bases short and J 5 bases short, with 15 bases between. CDR3 loop: CASSQDGLYQDTQYF. The CDR3 DNA sequence: TGTGCCAGCAGCCAGGACGGCCTTTATCAAGATACGCAGTATTTT.

With respect to this clonotype: This may come from a read error, since a much larger clone is one base off. The chain has TRBV5-1 and TRBJ2-7; TRBD2 matches 9 bases. Germline V gene data show CDR1 as SGHRS and CDR2 as YFSETQ. This CDR3 is built from 13 residues. Trimming removed 4 bases from V and 9 bases from J; junction bases left unmatched: 8. CDR3 loop: CASSGLANHGQYF. In DNA, the CDR3 is TGCGCCAGCAGCGGACTAGCGAACCACGGGCAGTACTTC.

The V call is TRBV19, the J call TRBJ2-4, with 8 nucleotides matching TRBD1. CDR1 is LNHDA, CDR2 SQIVND, per germline (reference sequence). V was pared by 6 bases and J by 0 bases, with 13 bases of the junction left unmatched. The CDR3 length is 18 residues. The DNA for the CDR3 is TGTGCCAGTAGAAGATCAGACAGGGGAACCATAGCCAAAAACATTCAGTACTTC. Its protein product is CASRRSDRGTIAKNIQYF.

The sample holds a few counts of this clonotype. This chain uses TRBV7-4 with TRBJ1-4; no clear D. Germline CDR1 SGHVT, CDR2 SQSDAQ. The CDR3 is 22 residues long. Trimming cost V 5 bases and J 0 bases, with 31 bases left between them. Written as DNA, the CDR3 is TGTGCCAGCAGCCCACACATCAACTCCTCATGGAGAAAAAGACCAACTAATGAAAAACTGTTTTTT. Amino acid sequence: CASSPHINSSWRKRPTNEKLFF.

This clonotype was recorded many times. The CDR3 region is CASSERTSGFFSYEQYF. CDR3 bases: TGTGCCAGCAGCGAGAGGACTAGCGGGTTTTTCTCCTACGAGCAGTACTTC. J is TRBJ2-7 and V is TRBV7-8, with TRBD2 identical over 11 bases. Trimming removed 5 bases from V and 0 bases from J; junction bases left unmatched: 9. This CDR3 region has 17 residues. Germline V gene data show CDR1 as SGHVS and CDR2 as FQNEAQ. Supplemented by reference TRBV7-8 and TRBJ2-7, the full variable domain reads GAGVSQSPRYKVAKRGQDVALRCDPISGHVSLFWYQQALGQGPEFLTYFQNEAQLDKSGLPSDRFFAERPEGSVSTLKIQRTQQEDSAVYLCASSERTSGFFSYEQYFGPGTRLTVT.

This clonotype has ten or more counts. The V call is TRBV10-3, the J call TRBJ1-3; unclear D gene. The V gene's germline CDR1 is ENHRY and CDR2 SYGVKD. CDR3 length equals 19 residues. The ends were cut back, 3 bases at V and 0 bases at J, with 21 bases in the middle. CDR3 region: CAISDPLGGSFLSGNTIYF. Here the CDR3 DNA reads TGTGCCATCAGTGACCCTCTGGGCGGATCCTTTCTCTCTGGAAACACCATATATTTT.

This clonotype was seen repeatedly, ten times or more. The V call is TRBV29-1, the J call TRBJ2-2; the D call may be TRBD1 or TRBD2 (5 bases each). The V gene lost 7 bases and the J gene lost 6 bases, with 15 bases spanning the gap. The CDR3 totals 13 residues. Germline V gene data show CDR1 as SQVTM and CDR2 as ANQGSEA. The DNA for the CDR3 is TGCAGCGCCTCCCTCGGGGCGCCCGGGGAGCTGTTTTTT. Translating gives CSASLGAPGELFF.